The 27 T cell receptor beta chains given below trace back to one sample, sequenced in a study of T cells in Graves' hyperthyroidism and ophthalmopathy. The TCR beta CDR3 regions underwent amplification using RNA transcripts as the source. With the HTBI primer set, the TCR CDR3 went through a first round of RT-PCR. A single record per CDR3 protein comes from TCRdb applying MiXCR to the multiplex PCR reads. The table includes around 250,000 distinct CDR3 sequences, about 14% detected once. The sequenced sample consisted of blood. The source is a middle-aged woman with Graves' hyperthyroidism that later progressed to Graves' ophthalmopathy.

This sequence joins TRBV19 and TRBJ2-6; D is unclear. Germline assignment: CDR1 LNHDA and CDR2 SQIVND (reference sequence). The CDR3 spans 14 residues. V lost 9 bases, J lost 0 bases, and 9 bases lay in between. This CDR3 is CASDIRSGANVLTF. The CDR3 DNA follows: TGTGCCAGCGACATACGCTCTGGGGCCAACGTCCTGACTTTC.

There are many counts of this clonotype. This chain connects TRBV11-2 to TRBJ2-2; unclear D gene. This CDR3 comprises 12 residues. From germline, CDR1 is SGHAT and CDR2 FQNNGV. V lost 2 bases to trimming and J lost 8 bases, with 6 bases between them. The CDR3, as DNA: TGTGCCAGCAGCTTATGGGGAGGGGAGCTGTTTTTT. Residues: CASSLWGGELFF.

V gene TRBV19 combines with J gene TRBJ2-5; D is possibly TRBD2 (5 bases). V was trimmed by 4 bases and J by 5 bases, leaving 17 bases between them. The CDR3 contains 15 residues. Germline V CDR1 and CDR2: LNHDA, SQIVND (reference sequence). In DNA form, the CDR3 reads TGTGCCAGTAGTAATAGTGCGGGCTCCGGTGAGACCCAGTACTTC. As protein: CASSNSAGSGETQYF.

This clonotype came up many times. The chain has TRBV11-2 and TRBJ2-7, with D unresolved. Germline CDR1 reads SGHAT; CDR2 reads FQNNGV. The V gene lost 4 bases and the J gene lost 0 bases, with 10 bases spanning the gap. This CDR3 has 14 amino acids. Here the CDR3 DNA reads TGTGCCAGCAGCTACAATCCTACCTCCTACGAGCAGTACTTC. This gives the protein CASSYNPTSYEQYF.

The table lists this clonotype with many counts. V and J are TRBV5-1 and TRBJ2-1; D may correspond to TRBD1 or TRBD2 (5 bases each). Germline V lookup: CDR1 SGHRS, CDR2 YFSETQ. This CDR3 has 14 residues. Between the trimmed V and J ends, which lost 0 bases and 3 bases, there was a span of 7 bases. The DNA for the CDR3 is TGCGCCAGCAGCTTGGGAGGGGTCTACAATGAGCAGTTCTTC. The encoded protein is CASSLGGVYNEQFF.

In this sample, this clonotype turned up many times. This chain links TRBV29-1 with TRBJ1-1; D ambiguous. Germline-derived CDR1 and CDR2 are SQVTM and ANQGSEA. CDR3 size: 13 residues. Trimming cost V 1 base and J 0 bases, with 6 bases left between them. The CDR3 sequence: CSVEGRLNTEAFF. DNA for the CDR3: TGCAGCGTTGAAGGGCGGTTGAACACTGAAGCTTTCTTT.

This CDR3 is CASSQTEYGYTF. The DNA for the CDR3 is TGTGCCAGCAGTCAAACAGAATATGGCTACACCTTC. The V and J genes are TRBV2 and TRBJ1-2; no firm D call. V was cut by 5 bases and J by 5 bases, with 9 bases left in between. This CDR3 is built from 12 residues. Germline V gene lookup returns CDR1 SNHLY and CDR2 FYNNEI.

This clonotype was observed at least ten times. The gene calls are TRBV2 and TRBJ2-7; TRBD2 matches at 8 bases. V dropped 8 bases and J dropped 1; count of bases not matched to a gene: 7. Germline CDR1 SNHLY, CDR2 FYNNEI. This CDR3 is built from 14 residues. Here the CDR3 DNA reads TGTGCCAGCGCAGCCACTAGCGGATCCTACGAGCAGTACTTC. It translates to CASAATSGSYEQYF.

This clonotype was recorded many times. The chain joins TRBV13 to TRBJ2-3, with D tentatively TRBD2 (5 bases). V lost 3 bases and J lost 0, with 10 bases in between. CDR3 length: 15 residues. Germline-derived CDR1 and CDR2 are PRHDT and FYEKMQ (reference sequence). The CDR3 sequence: CASSFGVRSTDTQYF. The CDR3 nucleotides read TGTGCCAGCAGCTTCGGGGTCCGAAGCACAGATACGCAGTATTTT.

This rearrangement joins TRBV4-1 to TRBJ2-6; tentatively, D is TRBD2 (5 bases). Trimming left V 0 bases short and J 0 bases short, with 21 bases between. This CDR3 has 21 residues. Per germline, CDR1 MGHRA and CDR2 YSYEKL. For the CDR3, the DNA is TGCGCCAGCAGCCAAGATAGCTTTGGGCGGGTCTCACTCTCTGGGGCCAACGTCCTGACTTTC. As protein: CASSQDSFGRVSLSGANVLTF.

This clonotype was seen many times. The rearrangement uses TRBV28 and TRBJ1-4, with D possibly TRBD1 on 5 matching bases. The germline V and J ends were trimmed by 5 bases and 7 bases, with 17 bases remaining between them. This CDR3 comprises 15 residues. Germline V gene lookup returns CDR1 MDHEN and CDR2 SYDVKM. The CDR3 DNA reads TGTGCCAGCAGTCCACCCCGGGGGGTTGGTGAAAAACTGTTTTTT. This sequence encodes CASSPPRGVGEKLFF.

This clonotype was seen many times. The chain couples TRBV4-1 to TRBJ2-1, with 11 bases that match TRBD2. The V segment lost 5 bases and the J segment 7 bases; nucleotides outside the gene matches: 7. This CDR3 is 15 amino acids long. From germline, CDR1 is MGHRA and CDR2 YSYEKL. The CDR3 loop reads CASSILAGVVNEQFF. The DNA of the CDR3 is TGCGCCAGCAGCATACTAGCGGGAGTAGTTAATGAGCAGTTCTTC.

This clonotype has a count of ten or more. The J gene is TRBJ2-7, the V gene TRBV27, with 15 bases that match TRBD2. CDR3 length: 17 residues. Germline loops: CDR1 MNHEY, CDR2 SMNVEV (reference sequence). The trim removed 5 bases at V and 4 bases at J, leaving 9 bases unmatched. CDR3 bases: TGTGCCAGCAGTCAAGGGGGACTAGCGGGAGGAAGATACGAGCAGTACTTC. Translation gives CASSQGGLAGGRYEQYF.

This clonotype was recorded many times. The V and J genes are TRBV10-3 and TRBJ2-3; 8 bases fit TRBD2. Trimming cost V 8 bases and J 3 bases; bases outside gene matches: 10. The CDR3 extends over 15 amino acids. Per germline, CDR1 ENHRY and CDR2 SYGVKD. The chain's CDR3 is CAIGRREAPTDTQYF. The CDR3 DNA follows: TGTGCCATCGGTCGGCGGGAGGCCCCTACAGATACGCAGTATTTT.

The table lists this clonotype with many counts. This chain uses TRBV5-5 with TRBJ2-7, with D possibly called TRBD1 or TRBD2 (5 bases each). Germline values: CDR1 SGHKS, CDR2 YYEKEE (reference sequence). The CDR3 is made up of 13 amino acids. V was cut by 3 bases and J by 6 bases, with 13 bases left in between. The DNA for the CDR3 is TGTGCCAGCAGCTCTCCAAGGGACGGCGAGCAGTACTTC. Translated, it gives CASSSPRDGEQYF.

To note about this clonotype: The conserved phenylalanine or tryptophan normally closing the CDR3 is absent here, so this likely arose from a read error. The chain employs TRBV11-1 and TRBJ2-1; TRBD2 is a possible D gene (5 bases). Deletions cut 1 base from V and 3 bases from J, with 16 bases between. The CDR3 runs 17 residues. Germline V lookup: CDR1 SGHAT, CDR2 FQDESV (reference sequence). Here the CDR3 reads CASSLVPAAACYNEQFV. CDR3 sequence (DNA): TGTGCCAGCAGCTTAGTGCCAGCGGCCGCCTGCTACAATGAGCAGTTCGTC.

The CDR3 bases are TGCGCCAGCAGCCAACCCAGTCGCAATCAGCCCCAGCATTTT. It translates to CASSQPSRNQPQHF. The rearrangement joins TRBV4-1 to TRBJ1-5; D is uncertain. V lost 2 bases and J 2 bases, leaving 7 bases between the germline ends. From germline, CDR1 is MGHRA and CDR2 YSYEKL. The CDR3 runs 14 residues.

With regard to this clonotype: One base away lies a much larger clone, so this may be a sequencing read error. The chain uses TRBV5-6 and TRBJ2-1; TRBD2 agrees at 11 bases. V gave up 0 bases and J gave up 12 bases; unmatched junction bases: 8. CDR1 SGHDT and CDR2 YYEEEE come from the germline V gene. The CDR3 has 15 residues. The CDR3 protein is CASSLGLAGLRGQFF. CDR3 in DNA: TGTGCCAGCAGCTTGGGACTAGCGGGACTGAGAGGGCAGTTCTTC.

This clonotype was counted a few times. The chain uses TRBV6-1 and TRBJ2-3; 9 nucleotides match TRBD1. Trimming cost V 6 bases and J 2 bases; bases outside gene matches: 9. Germline CDR1 is MNHNS and CDR2 is SASEGT. CDR3 length equals 16 residues. The CDR3 DNA is TGTGCCAGCAGGGCCACTCGGACAGGGGTCACAGATACGCAGTATTTT. The encoded protein is CASRATRTGVTDTQYF.

The chain recombines TRBV5-1 with TRBJ2-5; 7 nucleotides align to TRBD1. The germline CDR1 and CDR2 sequences are SGHRS and YFSETQ. This CDR3 has 14 residues. The V and J ends lost 4 bases and 11 bases, in that order; junction bases with no gene match: 14. DNA of the CDR3: TGCGCCAGCAGCAGGGGACAGTTGGAAGAGGCGCAGTACTTC. Translation: CASSRGQLEEAQYF.

Ten or more counts support this clonotype. The rearrangement uses TRBV7-8 and TRBJ2-1; TRBD1 matches 9 bases. This CDR3 comprises 16 residues. Germline CDR1 is SGHVS and CDR2 is FQNEAQ. V lost 1 base and J lost 7; bases outside the gene matches: 8. The CDR3 DNA reads TGTGCCAGCAGCTTAGTGGGACAGGGAAGGTTAAATGAGCAGTTCTTC. It is translated as CASSLVGQGRLNEQFF.

This clonotype was counted ten times or more. The J gene is TRBJ1-1, the V gene TRBV3-1; D call uncertain. Germline V gene data show CDR1 as LGHDT and CDR2 as YNNKEL (reference sequence). The germline V and J ends were trimmed by 0 bases and 3 bases, with 14 bases remaining between them. This CDR3 spans 16 amino acids. CDR3 region: CASSQDRASFYTEAFF. Here the CDR3 DNA reads TGTGCCAGCAGCCAAGATAGAGCCTCCTTCTACACTGAAGCTTTCTTT.

The table lists this clonotype with many counts. J is TRBJ1-5 and V is TRBV27; D ambiguous. V lost 5 bases, J lost 4 bases, and 15 bases lay in between. The CDR3 runs to 15 residues. The V gene's germline CDR1 is MNHEY and CDR2 SMNVEV (reference sequence). The CDR3 loop reads CASSPDGVGNQPQHF. The CDR3 DNA is TGTGCCAGCAGTCCTGATGGGGTCGGAAATCAGCCCCAGCATTTT.

This clonotype was recorded many times. The chain employs TRBV14 and TRBJ2-3; D uncertain. Trimming removed 3 bases from V and 3 bases from J, with 7 bases in between. Germline-derived CDR1 and CDR2 are SGHDN and FVKESK. This CDR3 has 13 residues. For the CDR3, the DNA is TGTGCCAGCAGCCAGGCGTGGACAGATACGCAGTATTTT. Amino acids: CASSQAWTDTQYF.

This clonotype has at least ten counts. The J gene is TRBJ2-2, the V gene TRBV28; 7 bases map to TRBD2. CDR3 size: 15 residues. V dropped 4 bases and J dropped 7; count of bases not matched to a gene: 9. Germline V lookup: CDR1 MDHEN, CDR2 SYDVKM. The CDR3 reads CASSSIRTSRGELFF. The CDR3 nucleotides are TGTGCCAGCAGTTCGATACGGACTAGTCGCGGGGAGCTGTTTTTT.

Ten or more counts support this clonotype. The chain uses TRBV27 and TRBJ2-7, with 7 bases lining up with TRBD2. Germline CDR1 and CDR2: MNHEY and SMNVEV (reference sequence). The CDR3 is 13 amino acids. V lost 7 bases and J lost 3; bases outside the gene matches: 6. CDR3 bases: TGTGCCAGCATGGGCGGGAGCTACTACGAGCAGTACTTC. Translated: CASMGGSYYEQYF.

The table lists this clonotype with a few counts. This chain links TRBV12-3 or TRBV12-4 with TRBJ2-2, with TRBD2 matching over 8 bases. The J segment lost 7 bases and the V segment lost 8 bases, leaving 12 bases of the junction unmatched. This CDR3 contains 15 residues. DNA for the CDR3: TGTGCCAGCGGATCGGGGGGGAGGGTTATCGGGGAGCTGTTTTTT. This codes for CASGSGGRVIGELFF.